This TCR beta chain was retrieved from a study of shared clonotypes between healthy human individuals. Whole-study findings and limits: Unshared clonotypes carried lower generation probabilities than those common to all four donors.

About this clone: Its antigen remains unidentified.

Sequencing was performed with immunoSEQ multiplex PCR; in TCRdb, only in-frame clones are kept and a portion is missing. The table records 90,000 to 120,000 clones, less than 80% of them present only once. CDR3 length equals 18 residues. The V gene is TRBV1, the J gene TRBJ1-2; TRBD1 was called by the table and not checked on the DNA. TRBV1 is a listed pseudogene. Input material: memory CD8+ T cells sorted from blood. Noted subset: CD45RO+ cells pooled with CCR7-negative TemRA cells. This clonotype originated in a young woman in good health. DNA of the CDR3: TGCACCAGCAGCCAGCTCCGGGACAAATTACTTTCTAACTATGGCTACACCTTC. Residues: CTSSQLRDKLLSNYGYTF.